This T cell receptor (beta chain) was sequenced in a study of blood T cell repertoires in COVID-19. Study overall: Samples representing acute and convalescent COVID-19 were sourced from the United States, Italy and Spain. The cDNA or gDNA used as material had been derived from T cells, B-cell-depleted T cells, or PBMCs.

In this sample, this clone turned up a few times. Per the authors' pipeline: How many nucleated cells were present was estimated from reference gene primer amplification. The data were produced by immunoSEQ multiplex PCR, yet TCRdb's version contains in-frame clones alone and is incomplete. V, J and clone size are taken as reported in that table, and D and trimming were inferred from the DNA itself. The table includes around 81,000 clones, approximately 80% detected once. V was cut by 2 bases and J by 8 bases, with 15 bases left in between. Germline lookup yields CDR1 SQVTM and CDR2 ANQGSEA. The CDR3 has 13 amino acids.

Sequencing used peripheral blood. The V call is TRBV29-1, the J call TRBJ1-2; unclear D gene. The source of this sequence is an elderly man with acute or convalescent COVID-19. CDR3 loop: CSVELGRRGGYTF. In DNA, the CDR3 is TGCAGCGTTGAACTGGGGAGACGGGGAGGCTACACCTTC.